This T cell receptor beta chain was captured by sequencing in a study of blood T cell repertoires in COVID-19. Study details: Both acute and convalescent COVID-19 samples were obtained from the United States, Italy and Spain. From T cells, B-cell-depleted T cells, or PBMCs came the material, which was cDNA or gDNA.

Authors' data handling: Amplification of reference gene primers was used by the study to estimate nucleated cell counts. The data were produced by immunoSEQ multiplex PCR, yet TCRdb's version contains in-frame clones alone and is incomplete. V, J and clone size reflect that table, while D and trimming were determined from the DNA. The sample holds roughly 250,000 clones, about 90% seen once. The age range of participants was 18 to 89 years, with residence in under 30 US areas. This CDR3 is built from 15 residues. J lost 3 bases, V lost 4 bases, and 6 bases had no gene match. Germline lookup yields CDR1 MRHNA and CDR2 SNTAGT.

The chain employs TRBV6-4 and TRBJ1-1, with 9 bases identical to TRBD1. The sample consisted of PBMCs or T cells enriched from blood (not recorded which). The origin of this receptor is a human donor in a cohort exposed to, infected with or recovered from COVID-19 (not recorded which). The donor label of this sample is uncertain. CDR3 amino acids: CASSGVTGGHTEAFF. The CDR3 DNA reads TGTGCCAGCAGTGGGGTAACAGGGGGCCACACTGAAGCTTTCTTT.